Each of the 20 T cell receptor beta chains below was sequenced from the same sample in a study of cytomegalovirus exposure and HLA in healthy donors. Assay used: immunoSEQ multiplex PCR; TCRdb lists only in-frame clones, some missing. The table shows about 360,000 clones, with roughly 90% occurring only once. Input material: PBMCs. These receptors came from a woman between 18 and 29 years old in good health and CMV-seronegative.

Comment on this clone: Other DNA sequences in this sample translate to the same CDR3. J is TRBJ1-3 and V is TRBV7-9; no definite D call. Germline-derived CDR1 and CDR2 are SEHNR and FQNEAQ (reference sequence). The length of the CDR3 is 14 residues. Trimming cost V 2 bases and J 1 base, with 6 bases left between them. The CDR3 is CASSLRGSGNTIYF. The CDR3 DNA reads TGTGCCAGCAGCTTACGGGGTTCTGGAAACACCATATATTTT.

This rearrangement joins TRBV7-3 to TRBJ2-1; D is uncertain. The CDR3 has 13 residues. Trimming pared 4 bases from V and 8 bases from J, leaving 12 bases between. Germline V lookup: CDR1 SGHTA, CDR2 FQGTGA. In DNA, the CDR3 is TGTGCCAGCAGCTCAACAGAGATCCATGAGCAGTTCTTC. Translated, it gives CASSSTEIHEQFF.

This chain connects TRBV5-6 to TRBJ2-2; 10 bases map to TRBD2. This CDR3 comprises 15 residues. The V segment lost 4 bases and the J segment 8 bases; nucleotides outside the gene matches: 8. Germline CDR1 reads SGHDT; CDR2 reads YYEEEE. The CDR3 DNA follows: TGTGCCAGCAGCCAACCCGGGACTAGCGTAGGGGAGCTGTTTTTT. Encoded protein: CASSQPGTSVGELFF.

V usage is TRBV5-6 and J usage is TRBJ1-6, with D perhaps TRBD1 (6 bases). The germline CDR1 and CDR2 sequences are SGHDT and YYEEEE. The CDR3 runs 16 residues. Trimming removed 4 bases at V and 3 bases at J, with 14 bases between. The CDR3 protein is CASSDRTVYYNSPLHF. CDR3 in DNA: TGTGCCAGCAGCGACAGGACAGTGTACTATAATTCACCCCTCCACTTT.

CDR3 bases: TGTGCCAGCATAATCGGACTAGCGGATTCCTACGAGCAGTACTTC. It translates to CASIIGLADSYEQYF. The V and J genes are TRBV6-1 and TRBJ2-7, with TRBD2 matching over 10 bases. Trimming at V came to 7 bases and at J to 1 base, leaving 7 bases not matched to a gene. The CDR3 is made up of 15 amino acids. Germline V CDR1 and CDR2: MNHNS, SASEGT.

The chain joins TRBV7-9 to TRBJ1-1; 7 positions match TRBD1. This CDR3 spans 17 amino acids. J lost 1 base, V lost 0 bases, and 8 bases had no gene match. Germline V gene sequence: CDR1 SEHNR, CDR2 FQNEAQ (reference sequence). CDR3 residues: CASSLAGQGGPNTEAFF. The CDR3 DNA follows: TGTGCCAGCAGCTTAGCAGGGCAGGGGGGCCCGAACACTGAAGCTTTCTTT.

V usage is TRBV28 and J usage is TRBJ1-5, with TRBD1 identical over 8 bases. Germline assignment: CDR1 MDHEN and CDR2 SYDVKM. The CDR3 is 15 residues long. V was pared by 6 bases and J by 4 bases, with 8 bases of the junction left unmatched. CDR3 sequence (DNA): TGTGCCAGCAGCCAAAGGACAGGGCCAAATCAGCCCCAGCATTTT. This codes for CASSQRTGPNQPQHF.

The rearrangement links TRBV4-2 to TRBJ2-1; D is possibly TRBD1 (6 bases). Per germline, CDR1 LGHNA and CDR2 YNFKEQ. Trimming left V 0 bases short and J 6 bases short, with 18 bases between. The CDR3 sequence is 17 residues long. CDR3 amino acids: CASSQDRGRGSINEQFF. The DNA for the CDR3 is TGTGCCAGCAGCCAAGATAGAGGCAGGGGATCGATCAATGAGCAGTTCTTC.

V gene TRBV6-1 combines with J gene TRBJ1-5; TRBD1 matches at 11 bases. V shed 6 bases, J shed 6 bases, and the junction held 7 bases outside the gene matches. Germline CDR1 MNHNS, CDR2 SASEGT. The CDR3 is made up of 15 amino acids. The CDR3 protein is CASSAGQGVFQPQHF. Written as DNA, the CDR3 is TGTGCCAGCAGCGCGGGACAGGGGGTTTTTCAGCCCCAGCATTTT.

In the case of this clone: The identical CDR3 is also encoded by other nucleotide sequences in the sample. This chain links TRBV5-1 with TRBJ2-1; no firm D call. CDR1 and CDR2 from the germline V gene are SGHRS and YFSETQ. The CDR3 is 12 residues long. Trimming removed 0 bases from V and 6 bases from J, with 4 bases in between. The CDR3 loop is CASSLAGNEQFF. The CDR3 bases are TGCGCCAGCAGCTTGGCAGGCAATGAGCAGTTCTTC.

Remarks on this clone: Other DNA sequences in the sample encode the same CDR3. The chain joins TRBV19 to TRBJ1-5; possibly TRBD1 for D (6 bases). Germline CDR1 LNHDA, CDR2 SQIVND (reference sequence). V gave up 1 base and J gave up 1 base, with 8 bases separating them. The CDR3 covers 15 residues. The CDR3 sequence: CASSIGTASNQPQHF. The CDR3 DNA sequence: TGTGCCAGTAGTATAGGGACAGCGAGCAATCAGCCCCAGCATTTT.

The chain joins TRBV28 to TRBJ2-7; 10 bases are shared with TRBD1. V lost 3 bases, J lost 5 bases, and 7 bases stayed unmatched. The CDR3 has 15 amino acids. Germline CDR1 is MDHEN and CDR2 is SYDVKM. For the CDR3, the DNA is TGTGCCAGCAGTTTTCGGACAGGGGGAAGCGACGAGCAGTACTTC. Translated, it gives CASSFRTGGSDEQYF.

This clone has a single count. CDR3 in DNA: TGTGCCAGCAGTTTGTTAGCGGGAAAAGTTACCGGGGAGCTGTTTTTT. This codes for CASSLLAGKVTGELFF. The chain uses TRBV27 and TRBJ2-2; TRBD2 matches at 8 bases. The length of the CDR3 is 16 residues. V lost 3 bases, J lost 5 bases, and 8 bases stayed unmatched. Germline assignment: CDR1 MNHEY and CDR2 SMNVEV (reference sequence).

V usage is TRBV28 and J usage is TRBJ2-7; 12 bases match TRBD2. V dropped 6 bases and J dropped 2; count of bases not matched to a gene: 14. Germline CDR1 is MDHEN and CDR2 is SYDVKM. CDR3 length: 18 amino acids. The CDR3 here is CASSERLAGDLLAYEQYF. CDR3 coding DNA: TGTGCCAGCAGCGAAAGACTAGCGGGGGACCTCTTAGCCTACGAGCAGTACTTC.

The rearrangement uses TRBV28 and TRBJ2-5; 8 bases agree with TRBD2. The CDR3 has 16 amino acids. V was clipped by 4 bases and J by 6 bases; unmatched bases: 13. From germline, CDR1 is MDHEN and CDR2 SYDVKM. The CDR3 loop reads CASSSYAPGGLKTQYF. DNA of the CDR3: TGTGCCAGCAGTTCTTACGCCCCGGGGGGGCTAAAGACCCAGTACTTC.

In nucleotides, the CDR3 is TGTGCCAGCATGAGGGGCCGGGACAGGGGCTACGAGCAGTACTTC. It translates to CASMRGRDRGYEQYF. The rearrangement links TRBV2 to TRBJ2-7; 10 bases match TRBD1. The CDR3 extends over 15 amino acids. With 7 bases clipped from V and 3 bases from J, the junction kept 9 bases outside the gene matches. CDR1 and CDR2 from the germline V gene are SNHLY and FYNNEI.

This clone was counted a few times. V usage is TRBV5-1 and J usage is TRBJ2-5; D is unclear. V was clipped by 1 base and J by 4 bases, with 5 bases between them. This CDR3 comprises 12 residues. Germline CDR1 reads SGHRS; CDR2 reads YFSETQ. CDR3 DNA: TGCGCCAGCAGCTTGCCCTCAGAGACCCAGTACTTC. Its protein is CASSLPSETQYF.

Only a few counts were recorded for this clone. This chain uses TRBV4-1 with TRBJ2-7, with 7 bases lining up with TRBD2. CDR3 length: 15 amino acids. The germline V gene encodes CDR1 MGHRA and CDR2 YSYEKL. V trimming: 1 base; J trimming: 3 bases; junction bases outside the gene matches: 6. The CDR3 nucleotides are TGCGCCAGCAGCCAAGTTGAGCGGGGTGGCTACGAGCAGTACTTC. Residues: CASSQVERGGYEQYF.

The CDR3 here is CASSYLGRSGNTIYF. In nucleotides, the CDR3 is TGTGCCAGCAGTTACTTGGGGAGGAGCGGAAACACCATATATTTT. The chain joins TRBV6-5 to TRBJ1-3, with D uncertain. Between the trimmed V and J ends, which lost 1 base and 4 bases, there was a span of 11 bases. CDR3 length: 15 residues. Germline V gene data show CDR1 as MNHEY and CDR2 as SVGAGI.

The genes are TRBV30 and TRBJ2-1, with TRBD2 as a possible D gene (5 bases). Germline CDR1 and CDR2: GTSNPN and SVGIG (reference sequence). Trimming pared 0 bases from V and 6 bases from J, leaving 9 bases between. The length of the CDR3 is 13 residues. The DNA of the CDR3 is TGTGCCTGGAGTGTACTACTAGGCAATGAGCAGTTCTTC. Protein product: CAWSVLLGNEQFF.